This T cell receptor (beta chain) was profiled in a study of blood T cell repertoires in COVID-19. On the study more broadly: Sample material is recorded as cDNA or gDNA derived from T cells, B-cell-depleted T cells, or PBMCs.

TCRdb's table, derived via immunoSEQ multiplex PCR, lists solely in-frame clones and lacks some. The sample lists 150,000 or so clones; 80% to 90% were seen once. The Seattle site enrolled patients during active infection and followed them longitudinally. The trim removed 6 bases at V and 3 bases at J, leaving 12 bases unmatched. CDR1 is MNHEY and CDR2 is SVGEGT in the germline V gene. The CDR3 totals 16 residues. The receptor was isolated from a man in his late teens or twenties with COVID-19, enrolled during active disease. This chain uses TRBV6-2 or TRBV6-3 with TRBJ2-7; 9 nucleotides line up with TRBD1. The specimen sequenced was peripheral blood. CDR3 bases: TGTGCCAGCAGCCAAAGAGACAGGGGGACTGTCTACGAGCAGTACTTC. Residues: CASSQRDRGTVYEQYF.